These 19 T cell receptor beta chains were all obtained from the same sample, sequenced in a study of beta chain features in type 1 diabetes. Findings of the study overall: Moderate yet significant TCRB CDR3 shortening was seen in Type 1 diabetes patients in all four CD4+ subsets.

Their target antigens are unknown. Sequencing targeted expressed TCRB transcripts, as all isolated RNA had been reverse transcribed. Clones were sequenced by immunoSEQ multiplex PCR, and TCRdb holds only the in-frame ones, with some missing. The sample carries 200,000 to 300,000 clones, over 11% recorded once. The sequenced material came from naive CD4+ T cells from blood. The receptors shown here come from a young man with type 1 diabetes.

This clone was detected only a few times. The chain is built from TRBV6-5 and TRBJ2-1; D remains ambiguous. Per the germline V gene, CDR1 is MNHEY and CDR2 is SVGAGI. V lost 7 bases and J 5 bases, leaving 6 bases between the germline ends. This CDR3 spans 11 amino acids. The CDR3 coding sequence is TGTGCCAGCAAACGGGACAATGAGCAGTTCTTC. Translation gives CASKRDNEQFF.

Only a few counts were recorded for this clone. CDR3 nucleotides: TGTGCCAGCAGCTCAACCAGATCACACTACAATGAGCAGTTCTTC. It translates to CASSSTRSHYNEQFF. The chain has TRBV25-1 and TRBJ2-1; no clear D. Germline V lookup: CDR1 MGHDK, CDR2 SYGVNS. Trimming removed 6 bases from V and 3 bases from J, with 15 bases in between. This CDR3 is 15 amino acids long.

This clone has just a few counts. This rearrangement joins TRBV28 to TRBJ2-5, with 7 bases aligning to TRBD1. Gene TRBJ2-7 matches the end of the DNA better, so the J call may be wrong. The CDR3 extends over 14 amino acids. Germline CDR1 reads MDHEN; CDR2 reads SYDVKM. The CDR3 DNA sequence: TGTGCCAGCACCCAGACAGGGCCCCTCTCCGAGCAGTACTTC. Amino acids: CASTQTGPLSEQYF.

The DNA of the CDR3 is TGTGCCTGCAAAATGGAAGGGGCTGGTGATCAGCCCCAGCATTTT. It translates to CACKMEGAGDQPQHF. The chain uses TRBV30 and TRBJ1-5; perhaps TRBD1 as D (5 bases). Germline V gene sequence: CDR1 GTSNPN, CDR2 SVGIG (reference sequence). V lost 6 bases to trimming and J lost 5 bases, with 20 bases between them. This CDR3 region has 15 residues. The variable domain in full, completed from reference TRBV30 and TRBJ1-5, reads SQTIHQWPATLVQPVGSPLSLECTVEGTSNPNLYWYRQAAGRGLQLLFYSVGIGQISSEVPQNLSASRPQDRQFILSSKKLLLSDSGFYLCACKMEGAGDQPQHFGDGTRLSIL.

J is TRBJ2-7 and V is TRBV6-5; 7 bases are a match to TRBD1. Germline values: CDR1 MNHEY, CDR2 SVGAGI. The CDR3 contains 14 residues. V trimming: 6 bases; J trimming: 3 bases; junction bases outside the gene matches: 8. CDR3 sequence reads: CASRQVRDSYEQYF. The CDR3 bases are TGTGCCAGCAGGCAAGTCCGGGACAGCTACGAGCAGTACTTC.

This clone has just a few counts. The rearrangement uses TRBV13 and TRBJ2-1, with 13 bases aligning to TRBD2. The CDR3 covers 15 residues. CDR1 PRHDT and CDR2 FYEKMQ come from the germline V gene (reference sequence). Losses at the gene ends were 4 bases for V and 12 bases for J; bases not matched to a gene: 9. CDR3 nucleotide sequence: TGTGCCAGCAGCTCACGGACTAGCGGGAGTCTCTCGCAGTTCTTC. Its translation is CASSSRTSGSLSQFF.

This clone was observed a handful of times. This sequence joins TRBV14 and TRBJ2-1; 10 nucleotides line up with TRBD1. The germline CDR1 and CDR2 sequences are SGHDN and FVKESK. V trimming: 4 bases; J trimming: 6 bases; junction bases outside the gene matches: 6. The CDR3 has 15 residues. CDR3 sequence (DNA): TGTGCCAGCAGCCCCTGGACAGGGGGGATCAATGAGCAGTTCTTC. Translation: CASSPWTGGINEQFF.

In this sample, this clone turned up a few times. V and J are TRBV28 and TRBJ1-2; no clear D. The CDR3 loop spans 13 amino acids. Germline CDR1 reads MDHEN; CDR2 reads SYDVKM. Between the trimmed V and J ends, which lost 4 bases and 6 bases, there was a span of 12 bases. CDR3 DNA sequence: TGTGCCAGCAGTTCGTCTCCGGGGAATGGCTACACCTTC. It yields the protein CASSSSPGNGYTF.

The chain combines TRBV19 with TRBJ1-2; D not certain. CDR3 length equals 13 residues. Germline values: CDR1 LNHDA, CDR2 SQIVND (reference sequence). The V end was cut by 5 bases, the J end by 4 bases, with 11 bases between. CDR3 amino acids: CASSETARYGYTF. As DNA, the CDR3 is TGTGCCAGTAGTGAAACAGCTCGCTATGGCTACACCTTC.

The table lists this clone with a few counts. The rearrangement uses TRBV10-3 and TRBJ2-3; 7 bases fit TRBD2. Germline CDR1 ENHRY, CDR2 SYGVKD. The CDR3 is 16 amino acids. Germline trimming cut 3 bases from V and 0 bases from J; bases unmatched to any gene: 6. The DNA for the CDR3 is TGTGCCATCAGTGAAGCTGAGCGGGACAGCACAGATACGCAGTATTTT. It encodes CAISEAERDSTDTQYF.

This clone was detected only a few times. The chain's CDR3 is CASSYGQITYEQYF. The CDR3 coding sequence is TGTGCCAGCAGTTACGGGCAGATCACCTACGAGCAGTACTTC. The rearrangement joins TRBV6-6 to TRBJ2-7; D ambiguous. The CDR3 is made up of 14 amino acids. Germline CDR1 MNHNY, CDR2 SVGAGI (reference sequence). V lost 2 bases to trimming and J lost 2 bases, with 10 bases between them.

CDR3 sequence: CASSYIRTGWEKLFF. The DNA for the CDR3 is TGTGCCAGCAGTTACATCAGGACAGGGTGGGAAAAACTGTTTTTT. V gene TRBV6-5 combines with J gene TRBJ1-4; 8 bases line up with TRBD1. The CDR3 is 15 amino acids. The V gene end was trimmed by 2 bases and the J gene end by 8 bases; junction bases not matched to a gene: 7. The germline V gene has CDR1 MNHEY and CDR2 SVGAGI.

This clone has a handful of counts. The chain uses TRBV9 and TRBJ2-3; TRBD2 matches 9 bases. CDR1 SGDLS and CDR2 YYNGEE come from the germline V gene. With V trimmed by 0 bases and J by 2 bases, 4 bases remained unmatched. The CDR3 length is 16 residues. CDR3 in amino acids: CASSVERGAPTDTQYF. The DNA of the CDR3 is TGTGCCAGCAGCGTAGAGCGGGGGGCCCCCACAGATACGCAGTATTTT.

This clone was found a few times. This sequence joins TRBV2 and TRBJ2-2; TRBD2 might be the D (5 bases). The CDR3 sequence is 13 residues long. Trimming shortened V by 7 bases and J by 1 base, and 7 bases separated the two germline ends. CDR1 is SNHLY, CDR2 FYNNEI, per germline. The CDR3 coding sequence is TGTGCCAGCACCCGGGAGAACACCGGGGAGCTGTTTTTT. It translates to CASTRENTGELFF.

This clone was seen more than once but under ten times. In this CDR3 the conserved last residue, phenylalanine or tryptophan, is missing, so a read error is likely. Because the CDR3's place on the DNA is in doubt, the DNA is left out and the CDR3 is given as listed by TCRdb. The chain uses TRBV21-1 and TRBJ1-1. TRBV21-1 is given as a pseudogene. The CDR3 comprises 10 residues, both ends counted. CDR3 loop: CASSKRDPRG.

This clone was seen a handful of times. This chain links TRBV19 with TRBJ2-7; 8 bases match TRBD1. This CDR3 region has 15 residues. The germline CDR1 and CDR2 sequences are LNHDA and SQIVND (reference sequence). Trimming took 5 bases from V and 0 from J; bases not matched to a gene: 6. This chain's CDR3 is CASSFGQGLSYEQYF. The CDR3 DNA is TGTGCCAGTAGTTTTGGACAGGGACTCTCCTACGAGCAGTACTTC.

The chain carries TRBV19 and TRBJ2-2, with D possibly being TRBD1 (6 bases). CDR1 and CDR2 (germline): LNHDA, SQIVND (reference sequence). Trimming removed 7 bases from V and 6 bases from J, with 15 bases in between. The CDR3 loop spans 14 amino acids. The CDR3: CASKDTGLAGELFF. The CDR3 DNA reads as TGTGCCAGTAAGGATACAGGGTTGGCCGGGGAGCTGTTTTTT.

This clone came up a few times. This rearrangement joins TRBV4-1 to TRBJ2-7, with a tentative D call TRBD2 (6 bases). Trimming stripped 0 bases from V and 6 bases from J, with 15 bases between. Germline assignment: CDR1 MGHRA and CDR2 YSYEKL. The CDR3 consists of 15 residues. The CDR3, as DNA: TGCGCCAGCAGCCAAGAGGGGACCGGGCGGGGCGAGCAGTACTTC. It specifies CASSQEGTGRGEQYF.

The table lists this clone with a few counts. The rearrangement uses TRBV4-1 and TRBJ2-1; 9 positions agree with TRBD2. Germline-derived CDR1 and CDR2 are MGHRA and YSYEKL. Trimming took 0 bases from V and 9 from J; bases not matched to a gene: 3. This CDR3 is built from 14 residues. CDR3 coding DNA: TGCGCCAGCAGCCAAGATGGGCGGGAGGGTGAGCAGTTCTTC. It yields the protein CASSQDGREGEQFF.